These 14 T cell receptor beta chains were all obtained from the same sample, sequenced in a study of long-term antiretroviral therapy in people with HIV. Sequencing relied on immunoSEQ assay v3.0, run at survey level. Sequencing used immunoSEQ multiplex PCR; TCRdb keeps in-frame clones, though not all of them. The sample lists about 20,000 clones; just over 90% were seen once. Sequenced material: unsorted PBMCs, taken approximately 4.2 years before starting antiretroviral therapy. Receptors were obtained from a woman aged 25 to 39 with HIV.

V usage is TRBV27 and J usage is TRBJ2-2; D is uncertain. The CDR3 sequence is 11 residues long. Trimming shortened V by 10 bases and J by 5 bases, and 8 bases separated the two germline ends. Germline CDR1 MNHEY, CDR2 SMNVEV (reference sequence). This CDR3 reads CATRRTGELFF. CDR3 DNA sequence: TGTGCCACCCGTAGGACCGGGGAGCTGTTTTTT.

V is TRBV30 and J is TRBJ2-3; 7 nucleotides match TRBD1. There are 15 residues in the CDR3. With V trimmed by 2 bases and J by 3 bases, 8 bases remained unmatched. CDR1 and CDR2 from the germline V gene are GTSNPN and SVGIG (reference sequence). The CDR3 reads CAWSYRQGVTDTQYF. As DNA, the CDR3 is TGTGCCTGGAGTTATAGACAGGGAGTAACAGATACGCAGTATTTT. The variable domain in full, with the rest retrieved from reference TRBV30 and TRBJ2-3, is SQTIHQWPATLVQPVGSPLSLECTVEGTSNPNLYWYRQAAGRGLQLLFYSVGIGQISSEVPQNLSASRPQDRQFILSSKKLLLSDSGFYLCAWSYRQGVTDTQYFGPGTRLTVL.

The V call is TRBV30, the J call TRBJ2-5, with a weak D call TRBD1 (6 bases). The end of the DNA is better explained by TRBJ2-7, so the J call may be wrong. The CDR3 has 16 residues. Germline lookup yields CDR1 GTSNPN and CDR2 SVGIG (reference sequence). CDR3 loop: CAWGGQWGSHSYEQYF. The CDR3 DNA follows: TGTGCCTGGGGGGGCCAATGGGGTAGCCATTCCTACGAGCAGTACTTC.

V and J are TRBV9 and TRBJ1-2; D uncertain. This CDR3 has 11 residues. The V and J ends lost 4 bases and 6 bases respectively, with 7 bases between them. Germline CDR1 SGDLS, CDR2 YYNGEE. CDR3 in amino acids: CASSSRDGYTF. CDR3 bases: TGTGCCAGCAGCTCACGGGATGGCTACACCTTC.

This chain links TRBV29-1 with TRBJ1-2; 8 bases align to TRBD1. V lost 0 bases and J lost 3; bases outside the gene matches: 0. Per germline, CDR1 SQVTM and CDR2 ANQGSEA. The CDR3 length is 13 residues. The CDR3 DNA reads TGCAGCGTTGAAGAACAGGGGGACTATGGCTACACCTTC. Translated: CSVEEQGDYGYTF.

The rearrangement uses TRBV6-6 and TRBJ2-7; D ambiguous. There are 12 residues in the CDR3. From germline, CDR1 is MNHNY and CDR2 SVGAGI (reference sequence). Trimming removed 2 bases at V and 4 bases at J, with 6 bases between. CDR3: CASSYKGYEQYF. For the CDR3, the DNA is TGTGCCAGCAGTTACAAGGGTTACGAGCAGTACTTC.

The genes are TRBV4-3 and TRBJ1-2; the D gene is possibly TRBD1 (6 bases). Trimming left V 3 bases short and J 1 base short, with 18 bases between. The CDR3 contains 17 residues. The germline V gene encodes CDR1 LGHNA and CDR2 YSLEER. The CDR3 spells CASSQITPTGHNYGYTF. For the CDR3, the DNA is TGCGCCAGCAGCCAGATAACACCTACAGGGCATAACTATGGCTACACCTTC.

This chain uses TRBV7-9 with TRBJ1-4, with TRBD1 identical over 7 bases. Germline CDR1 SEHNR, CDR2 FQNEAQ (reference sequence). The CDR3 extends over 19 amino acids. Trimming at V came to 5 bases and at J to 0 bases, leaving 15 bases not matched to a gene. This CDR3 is CASSPGTGDLWATNEKLFF. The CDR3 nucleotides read TGTGCCAGCAGCCCGGGAACAGGGGATCTTTGGGCAACTAATGAAAAACTGTTTTTT.

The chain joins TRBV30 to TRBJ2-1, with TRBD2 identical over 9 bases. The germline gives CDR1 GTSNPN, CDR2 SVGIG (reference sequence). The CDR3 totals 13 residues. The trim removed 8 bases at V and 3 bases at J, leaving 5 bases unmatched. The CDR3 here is CAGGGAIYNEQFF. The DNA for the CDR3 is TGTGCCGGCGGGGGGGCCATCTACAATGAGCAGTTCTTC.

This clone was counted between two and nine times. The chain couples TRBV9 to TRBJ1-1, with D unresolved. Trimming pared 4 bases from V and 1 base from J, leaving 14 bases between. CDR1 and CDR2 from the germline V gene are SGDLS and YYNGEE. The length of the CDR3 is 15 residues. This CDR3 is CASSLLTTPNTEAFF. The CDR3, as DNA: TGTGCCAGCAGCCTACTGACCACACCGAACACTGAAGCTTTCTTT. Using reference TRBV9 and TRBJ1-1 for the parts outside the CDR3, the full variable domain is DSGVTQTPKHLITATGQRVTLRCSPRSGDLSVYWYQQSLDQGLQFLIQYYNGEERAKGNILERFSAQQFPDLHSELNLSSLELGDSALYFCASSLLTTPNTEAFFGQGTRLTVV.

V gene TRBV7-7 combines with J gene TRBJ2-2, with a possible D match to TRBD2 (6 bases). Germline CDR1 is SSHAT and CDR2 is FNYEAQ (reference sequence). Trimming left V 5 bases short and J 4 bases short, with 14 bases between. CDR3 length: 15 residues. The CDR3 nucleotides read TGTGCCAGCAGCCGTGACGGGGGTGGCACCGGGGAGCTGTTTTTT. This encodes CASSRDGGGTGELFF.

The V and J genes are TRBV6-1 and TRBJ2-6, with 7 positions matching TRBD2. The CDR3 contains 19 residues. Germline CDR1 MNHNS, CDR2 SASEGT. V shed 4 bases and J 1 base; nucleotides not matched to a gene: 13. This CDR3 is CASSVRGRASSSGANVLTF. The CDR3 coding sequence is TGTGCCAGCAGTGTGCGAGGGAGGGCGAGCTCTTCTGGGGCCAACGTCCTGACTTTC.

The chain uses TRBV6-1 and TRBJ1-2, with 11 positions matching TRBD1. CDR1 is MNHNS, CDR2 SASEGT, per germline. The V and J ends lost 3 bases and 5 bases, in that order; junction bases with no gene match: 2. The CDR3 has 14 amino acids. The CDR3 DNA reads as TGTGCCAGCAGTGACGGACAGGGGGCGTATGGCTACACCTTC. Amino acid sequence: CASSDGQGAYGYTF.

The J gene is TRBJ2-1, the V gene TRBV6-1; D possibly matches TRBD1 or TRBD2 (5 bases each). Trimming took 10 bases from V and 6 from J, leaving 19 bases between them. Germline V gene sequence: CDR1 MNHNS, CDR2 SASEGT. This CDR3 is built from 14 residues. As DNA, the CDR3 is TGTGCCACCTCAATTAGGGACGAAATCAATGAGCAGTTCTTC. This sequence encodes CATSIRDEINEQFF.